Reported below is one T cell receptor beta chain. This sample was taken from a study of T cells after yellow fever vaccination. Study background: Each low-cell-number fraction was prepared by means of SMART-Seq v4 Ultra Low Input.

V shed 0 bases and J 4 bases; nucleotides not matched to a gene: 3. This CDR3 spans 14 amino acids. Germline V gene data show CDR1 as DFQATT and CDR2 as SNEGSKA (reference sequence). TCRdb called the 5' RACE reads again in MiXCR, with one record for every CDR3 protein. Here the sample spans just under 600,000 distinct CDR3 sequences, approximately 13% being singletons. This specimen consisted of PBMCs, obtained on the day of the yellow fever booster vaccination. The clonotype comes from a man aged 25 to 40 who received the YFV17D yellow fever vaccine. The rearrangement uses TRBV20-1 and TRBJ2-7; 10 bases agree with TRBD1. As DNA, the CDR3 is TGCAGTGCTAGAGAGTGGACAGGGGGATACGAGCAGTACTTC. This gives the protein CSAREWTGGYEQYF.